The clone carrying this T cell receptor (beta chain) appeared a few times. The ends lost 9 bases at V and 4 bases at J; junction bases unmatched: 13. The CDR3 consists of 15 residues. CDR1 and CDR2 (germline): LNHDA, SQIVND (reference sequence). This specimen comes from a study of human T cells and chemical hapten exposure. Time point denoted: healthy volunteer bleed at 2 weeks. The authors' total RNA extraction used unfractionated whole blood. Unique molecular identifiers were affixed to discrete cDNA molecules within the library. One entry per CDR3 protein results from TCRdb running MiXCR on the RACE reads. The sample gives over 85,000 distinct CDR3 sequences, 8.5% to 9% of which show up once; 2.9% is in the top ten.

Sequences were obtained from whole blood. The receptor's source is a female donor in good health. Some clones in this sample may be carry-over from other donors' samples. The J gene is TRBJ1-1, the V gene TRBV19; the match to TRBD1 covers 8 bases. The CDR3 DNA follows: TGTGCCAGCGTAAGGACAGGGACAAAGGCCACTGAAGCTTTCTTT. Protein: CASVRTGTKATEAFF.